Listed below are T cell receptor beta chains from one sample, sequenced in a study of T cell repertoires in cytomegalovirus infection. No antigen has been identified for these receptors. TCRdb used MiXCR to reprocess the reads, holding one entry per CDR3 protein. The sample consists of a few hundred thousand distinct CDR3 sequences, 30% to 35% of them appearing once. The sample in question was cultured PBMCs, obtained from culture after CMV antigen stimulation. The receptor source for this set is a human donor in good health (CMV status not recorded). Some clones in this sample may be carry-over from other donors' samples. CDR3s include the opening cysteine and the closing phenylalanine or tryptophan. The D gene is left open where the match is weak. Clone size, where shown, is once, few, many, or a class for clones that have expanded.

j_gene: TRBJ2-2; d_gene: -; v_gene: TRBV4-1; abundance: few; CDR3aa: CASSQEGRGPGELFF; CDR3nt: TGCGCCAGCAGCCAAGAGGGGCGAGGGCCCGGGGAGCTGTTTTTT
j_gene: TRBJ2-4; d_gene: -; v_gene: TRBV11-2; abundance: -; CDR3aa: CASSATGLENIQYF; CDR3nt: TGTGCCAGCAGCGCCACGGGGCTGGAAAACATTCAGTACTTC
j_gene: TRBJ2-5; d_gene: TRBD1; v_gene: TRBV7-8; abundance: few; CDR3aa: CASSLPDRGRLETQYF; CDR3nt: TGTGCCAGCAGCTTACCGGACAGGGGGCGATTGGAGACCCAGTACTTC
j_gene: TRBJ2-1; d_gene: TRBD2; v_gene: TRBV4-1; abundance: -; CDR3aa: CASSQKTSGRLNEQFF; CDR3nt: TGCGCCAGCAGCCAAAAGACTAGCGGGAGACTTAATGAGCAGTTCTTC
j_gene: TRBJ2-3; d_gene: TRBD2; v_gene: TRBV7-2; abundance: many; CDR3aa: CASSLAGGPADTQYF; CDR3nt: TGTGCCAGCAGCTTAGCGGGAGGGCCGGCAGATACGCAGTATTTT
j_gene: TRBJ2-1; d_gene: -; v_gene: TRBV10-3; abundance: few; CDR3aa: CASRARDLDNEQFF; CDR3nt: TGTGCCTCGCGGGCCCGAGATTTAGACAATGAGCAGTTCTTC
j_gene: TRBJ2-5; d_gene: TRBD2; v_gene: TRBV7-8; abundance: -; CDR3aa: CASSSARLAGQETQYF; CDR3nt: TGTGCCAGCAGCTCCGCCCGGCTAGCGGGCCAAGAGACCCAGTACTTC
j_gene: TRBJ1-6; d_gene: -; v_gene: TRBV7-8; abundance: many; CDR3aa: CASSFTGNNSPLHF; CDR3nt: TGTGCCAGCAGCTTTACAGGGAATAATTCACCCCTCCACTTT
j_gene: TRBJ1-2; d_gene: -; v_gene: TRBV27; abundance: -; CDR3aa: CATRDGFFYGYTF; CDR3nt: TGTGCCACCCGGGACGGCTTCTTCTATGGCTACACCTTC
j_gene: TRBJ1-1; d_gene: TRBD1; v_gene: TRBV10-3; abundance: few; CDR3aa: CAIRSLRDRANTEAFF; CDR3nt: TGTGCCATCAGAAGCCTAAGGGACAGGGCGAACACTGAAGCTTTCTTT
j_gene: TRBJ2-1; d_gene: TRBD1; v_gene: TRBV28; abundance: -; CDR3aa: CASSLPGTAYNEQFF; CDR3nt: TGTGCCAGCAGTTTGCCCGGGACAGCATACAATGAGCAGTTCTTC
j_gene: TRBJ2-1; d_gene: -; v_gene: TRBV29-1; abundance: -; CDR3aa: CSVLRAHQFF; CDR3nt: TGCAGCGTTCTCCGGGCCCACCAGTTCTTC
j_gene: TRBJ2-3; d_gene: TRBD2; v_gene: TRBV4-1; abundance: -; CDR3aa: CASSLLPGLAADTQYF; CDR3nt: TGCGCCAGCAGCCTGCTCCCGGGACTAGCTGCAGATACGCAGTATTTT
j_gene: TRBJ1-2; d_gene: -; v_gene: TRBV10-3; abundance: few; CDR3aa: CAISARRDTDYGYTF; CDR3nt: TGTGCCATCAGCGCCCGGAGGGACACGGACTATGGCTACACCTTC
j_gene: TRBJ2-7; d_gene: -; v_gene: TRBV5-1; abundance: -; CDR3aa: CASSPGTGEQYEQYF; CDR3nt: TGCGCCAGCAGCCCGGGGACGGGAGAACAGTACGAGCAGTACTTC
j_gene: TRBJ2-2; d_gene: -; v_gene: TRBV7-7; abundance: many; CDR3aa: CASSPGAVHTGELFF; CDR3nt: TGTGCCAGCAGTCCCGGGGCAGTGCACACCGGGGAGCTGTTTTTT
j_gene: TRBJ2-3; d_gene: TRBD1; v_gene: TRBV7-6; abundance: -; CDR3aa: CASSTTDRQIPDTQYF; CDR3nt: TGTGCCAGCAGTACGACGGACAGGCAGATACCAGATACGCAGTATTTT
j_gene: TRBJ2-5; d_gene: -; v_gene: TRBV7-9; abundance: few; CDR3aa: CASSLGAGRRQETQYF; CDR3nt: TGTGCCAGCAGCTTAGGGGCAGGGAGAAGACAAGAGACCCAGTACTTC
j_gene: TRBJ2-7; d_gene: -; v_gene: TRBV7-9; abundance: few; CDR3aa: CASSPLLGGHEQYF; CDR3nt: TGTGCCAGCAGCCCATTGCTGGGGGGCCACGAGCAGTACTTC
j_gene: TRBJ2-3; d_gene: TRBD2; v_gene: TRBV7-6; abundance: -; CDR3aa: CASSARLAGVTSTDTRYF; CDR3nt: TGTGCCAGCAGCGCCCGACTAGCGGGAGTTACTAGCACAGATACGCGGTATTTT
j_gene: TRBJ2-1; d_gene: -; v_gene: TRBV29-1; abundance: once; CDR3aa: CSVRRRGNNEQFF; CDR3nt: TGCAGCGTTCGACGGCGGGGAAACAATGAGCAGTTCTTC
j_gene: TRBJ2-5; d_gene: TRBD2; v_gene: TRBV7-2; abundance: many; CDR3aa: CASSLAGIPGLGSAVGQETQYF; CDR3nt: TGTGCCAGCAGCTTAGCGGGGATCCCGGGACTAGGTAGCGCGGTAGGCCAAGAGACCCAGTACTTC
j_gene: TRBJ1-1; d_gene: -; v_gene: TRBV6-2/TRBV6-3; abundance: few; CDR3aa: CASSYPGWHKNTEAFF; CDR3nt: TGTGCCAGCAGTTACCCGGGATGGCATAAGAACACTGAAGCTTTCTTT
j_gene: TRBJ2-7; d_gene: TRBD2; v_gene: TRBV28; abundance: -; CDR3aa: CASSSLTSGRARGEQYF; CDR3nt: TGTGCCAGCAGTTCCCTAACTAGCGGGAGAGCCCGGGGGGAGCAGTACTTC
j_gene: TRBJ1-1; d_gene: -; v_gene: TRBV7-2; abundance: -; CDR3aa: CASRAAMNTEAFF; CDR3nt: TGTGCCAGCCGGGCAGCCATGAACACTGAAGCTTTCTTT
j_gene: TRBJ2-1; d_gene: TRBD2; v_gene: TRBV7-9; abundance: -; CDR3aa: CASSSRSGRAPNEQFF; CDR3nt: TGTGCCAGCAGCTCACGTAGCGGGAGGGCCCCCAATGAGCAGTTCTTC
j_gene: TRBJ2-5; d_gene: TRBD2; v_gene: TRBV5-4; abundance: -; CDR3aa: CASSLPLAGVRETQYF; CDR3nt: TGTGCCAGCAGCTTGCCGCTAGCGGGAGTTCGGGAGACCCAGTACTTC
j_gene: TRBJ2-5; d_gene: -; v_gene: TRBV7-2; abundance: many; CDR3aa: CASSLVRGETQYF; CDR3nt: TGTGCCAGCAGCTTAGTGAGGGGTGAGACCCAGTACTTC
j_gene: TRBJ2-1; d_gene: -; v_gene: TRBV7-2; abundance: -; CDR3aa: CASSSVSAVQKEQFF; CDR3nt: TGTGCCAGCAGCTCTGTCTCAGCGGTCCAAAAAGAGCAGTTCTTC
j_gene: TRBJ2-7; d_gene: -; v_gene: TRBV18; abundance: few; CDR3aa: CASSPPSAVYEQYF; CDR3nt: TGTGCCAGCTCACCACCTTCTGCGGTTTACGAGCAGTACTTC
j_gene: TRBJ1-2; d_gene: -; v_gene: TRBV7-2; abundance: many; CDR3aa: CASSLAGVVEGYTF; CDR3nt: TGTGCCAGCAGCTTAGCAGGGGTTGTGGAAGGCTACACCTTC
j_gene: TRBJ1-2; d_gene: -; v_gene: TRBV6-2/TRBV6-3; abundance: -; CDR3aa: CASSYSIREWSYGYTF; CDR3nt: TGTGCCAGCAGTTACTCGATAAGGGAATGGAGCTATGGCTACACCTTC
j_gene: TRBJ2-1; d_gene: TRBD1; v_gene: TRBV12-3/TRBV12-4; abundance: -; CDR3aa: CASSLNRGHVEQFF; CDR3nt: TGTGCCAGCAGTTTAAACAGGGGGCATGTTGAGCAGTTCTTC
j_gene: TRBJ1-6; d_gene: -; v_gene: TRBV11-2; abundance: few; CDR3aa: CASSLFGSLYNSPLHF; CDR3nt: TGTGCCAGCAGCTTATTCGGGAGCCTTTATAATTCACCCCTCCACTTT
j_gene: TRBJ2-1; d_gene: TRBD1; v_gene: TRBV5-4; abundance: -; CDR3aa: CATPSGTGLNEQFF; CDR3nt: TGTGCCACCCCATCCGGGACAGGGTTGAATGAGCAGTTCTTC
j_gene: TRBJ2-5; d_gene: -; v_gene: TRBV7-8; abundance: -; CDR3aa: CASSQRGGKETQYF; CDR3nt: TGTGCCAGCAGCCAGCGCGGGGGCAAGGAGACCCAGTACTTC
j_gene: TRBJ2-7; d_gene: TRBD1; v_gene: TRBV11-2; abundance: -; CDR3aa: CASSSLRDRGRHEQYF; CDR3nt: TGTGCCAGCAGCTCCCTCCGGGACAGGGGGCGTCACGAGCAGTACTTC
j_gene: TRBJ1-2; d_gene: -; v_gene: TRBV6-1; abundance: few; CDR3aa: CASRDLGGLGYTF; CDR3nt: TGTGCCAGCAGAGACCTAGGGGGTCTTGGCTACACCTTC
j_gene: TRBJ1-1; d_gene: -; v_gene: TRBV6-2/TRBV6-3; abundance: -; CDR3aa: CASSYSSRYTEAFF; CDR3nt: TGTGCCAGCAGTTACTCGTCCAGATACACTGAAGCTTTCTTT
j_gene: TRBJ1-6; d_gene: TRBD1; v_gene: TRBV9; abundance: once; CDR3aa: CASSVDRGWNSPLHF; CDR3nt: TGTGCCAGCAGCGTCGACAGGGGATGGAATTCACCCCTCCACTTT
j_gene: TRBJ2-1; d_gene: -; v_gene: TRBV12-5; abundance: -; CDR3aa: CASGSTGGEQFF; CDR3nt: TGTGCTAGTGGTTCCACAGGAGGTGAGCAGTTCTTC
j_gene: TRBJ2-2; d_gene: TRBD2; v_gene: TRBV7-2; abundance: -; CDR3aa: CASSLGVSGRANGELFF; CDR3nt: TGTGCCAGCAGCTTAGGGGTTAGCGGGAGGGCCAATGGGGAGCTGTTTTTT
j_gene: TRBJ2-2; d_gene: -; v_gene: TRBV5-1; abundance: -; CDR3aa: CASSLAPGPGTGELFF; CDR3nt: TGCGCCAGCAGCTTGGCCCCTGGACCTGGCACCGGGGAGCTGTTTTTT
j_gene: TRBJ2-3; d_gene: TRBD2; v_gene: TRBV7-2; abundance: many; CDR3aa: CASRGPGTSGLNTDTQYF; CDR3nt: TGTGCCAGCAGAGGACCCGGGACTAGCGGGCTCAACACAGATACGCAGTATTTT
j_gene: TRBJ1-2; d_gene: -; v_gene: TRBV12-3/TRBV12-4; abundance: few; CDR3aa: CASTSRGADGYTF; CDR3nt: TGTGCCAGCACCTCTCGGGGAGCCGATGGCTACACCTTC
j_gene: TRBJ2-1; d_gene: TRBD1; v_gene: TRBV7-9; abundance: -; CDR3aa: CASVRQGARSYNEQFF; CDR3nt: TGTGCCAGCGTACGACAGGGGGCGCGGTCCTACAATGAGCAGTTCTTC
j_gene: TRBJ2-7; d_gene: -; v_gene: TRBV11-2; abundance: few; CDR3aa: CASSLDRAGSYEQYF; CDR3nt: TGTGCCAGCAGCTTAGATCGGGCGGGCTCCTACGAGCAGTACTTC
j_gene: TRBJ2-3; d_gene: -; v_gene: TRBV19; abundance: -; CDR3aa: CASSIVASTDTQYF; CDR3nt: TGTGCCAGTAGTATAGTGGCAAGCACAGATACGCAGTATTTT
j_gene: TRBJ2-1; d_gene: -; v_gene: TRBV6-2/TRBV6-3; abundance: -; CDR3aa: CASRVLGGNEQFF; CDR3nt: TGTGCCAGCAGGGTCCTAGGGGGGAATGAGCAGTTCTTC
j_gene: TRBJ2-1; d_gene: TRBD2; v_gene: TRBV29-1; abundance: few; CDR3aa: CSVEGLASGNEQFF; CDR3nt: TGCAGCGTTGAGGGACTAGCGTCGGGTAATGAGCAGTTCTTC
j_gene: TRBJ2-1; d_gene: -; v_gene: TRBV4-1; abundance: -; CDR3aa: CASSPGPLMEQFF; CDR3nt: TGCGCCAGCAGCCCGGGACCCCTAATGGAGCAGTTCTTC
j_gene: TRBJ1-2; d_gene: -; v_gene: TRBV7-9; abundance: -; CDR3aa: CASSSTHLWGYTF; CDR3nt: TGTGCCAGCAGCTCCACTCATTTATGGGGCTACACCTTC
j_gene: TRBJ1-1; d_gene: -; v_gene: TRBV4-3; abundance: -; CDR3aa: CASSQLVTNTEAFF; CDR3nt: TGCGCCAGCAGCCAACTCGTCACAAACACTGAAGCTTTCTTT
j_gene: TRBJ2-5; d_gene: TRBD2; v_gene: TRBV7-2; abundance: many; CDR3aa: CASRRTSGWAETQYF; CDR3nt: TGTGCCAGCAGGCGGACTAGCGGGTGGGCCGAGACCCAGTACTTC
j_gene: TRBJ2-1; d_gene: -; v_gene: TRBV24-1; abundance: -; CDR3aa: CATSDTVGYAAWPRRDEQFF; CDR3nt: TGTGCCACCAGTGACACCGTTGGGTACGCCGCCTGGCCCCGTCGGGATGAGCAGTTCTTC
j_gene: TRBJ1-1; d_gene: -; v_gene: TRBV19; abundance: -; CDR3aa: CASSIAQGVDTEAFF; CDR3nt: TGTGCCAGTAGTATCGCACAGGGAGTGGACACTGAAGCTTTCTTT
j_gene: TRBJ1-1; d_gene: TRBD1; v_gene: TRBV29-1; abundance: few; CDR3aa: CSVGTGKVTEAFF; CDR3nt: TGCAGCGTTGGGACAGGGAAGGTCACTGAAGCTTTCTTT
j_gene: TRBJ2-1; d_gene: TRBD2; v_gene: TRBV7-9; abundance: few; CDR3aa: CASSPGGRDYNEQFF; CDR3nt: TGTGCCAGCAGCCCCGGGGGGAGAGATTACAATGAGCAGTTCTTC
j_gene: TRBJ1-1; d_gene: -; v_gene: TRBV24-1; abundance: -; CDR3aa: CATSDLFNTEAFF; CDR3nt: TGTGCCACCAGTGATTTGTTTAACACTGAAGCTTTCTTT